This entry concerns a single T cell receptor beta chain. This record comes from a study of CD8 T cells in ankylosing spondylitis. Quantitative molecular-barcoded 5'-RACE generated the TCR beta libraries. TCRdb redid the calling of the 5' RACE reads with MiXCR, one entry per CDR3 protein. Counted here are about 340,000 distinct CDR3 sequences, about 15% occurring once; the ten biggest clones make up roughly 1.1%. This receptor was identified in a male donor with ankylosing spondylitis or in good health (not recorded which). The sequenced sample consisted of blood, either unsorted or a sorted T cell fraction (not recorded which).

CDR3 loop: CASSVGLAGDTQYF. CDR3 nucleotide sequence: TGTGCCAGCTCAGTTGGACTAGCGGGCGATACGCAGTATTTT. This sequence joins TRBV18 and TRBJ2-3; 11 positions match TRBD2. CDR3 size: 14 residues. Germline lookup yields CDR1 KGHSH and CDR2 LQKENI. V gave up 5 bases and J gave up 6 bases; unmatched junction bases: 4. Filled out from reference TRBV18 and TRBJ2-3, the complete variable domain reads NAGVMQNPRHLVRRRGQEARLRCSPMKGHSHVYWYRQLPEEGLKFMVYLQKENIIDESGMPKERFSAEFPKEGPSILRIQQVVRGDSAAYFCASSVGLAGDTQYFGPGTRLTVL.